One sample yielded the 10 T cell receptor beta chains listed below, sequenced in a study of blood T cell repertoires in COVID-19. Assay: immunoSEQ multiplex PCR; the TCRdb copy retains only in-frame clones and omits some. Altogether some 220,000 clones are present, about four fifths being singletons, with the ten largest covering about 1.3%. The source material was PBMCs or T cells enriched from blood (not recorded which). These TCRs come from a woman between 40 and 55 years old with acute COVID-19.

The gene calls are TRBV5-1 and TRBJ2-7; maybe TRBD1 (6 bases). The CDR3 runs to 13 residues. With 7 bases removed from V and 0 bases from J, the gap between germline ends came to 11 bases. Germline CDR1 is SGHRS and CDR2 is YFSETQ. CDR3: CASRTGHSYEQYF. DNA of the CDR3: TGCGCCAGCCGAACAGGGCACTCCTACGAGCAGTACTTC.

In this sample, this clone turned up once. The rearrangement joins TRBV7-9 to TRBJ1-1, with unresolved D. The CDR3 has 13 residues. The germline V gene has CDR1 SEHNR and CDR2 FQNEAQ (reference sequence). The V end was cut by 2 bases, the J end by 8 bases, with 12 bases between. The CDR3 is CASSLSPVTEAFF. The CDR3 nucleotides read TGTGCCAGCAGCTTATCCCCGGTAACCGAAGCTTTCTTT.

V and J are TRBV30 and TRBJ1-1, with a weak D call TRBD1 (6 bases). The length of the CDR3 is 15 residues. The ends were cut back, 2 bases at V and 7 bases at J, with 20 bases in the middle. CDR1 is GTSNPN, CDR2 SVGIG, per germline (reference sequence). The DNA of the CDR3 is TGTGCCTGGAGTACTGGGGGGGCGAAAGGGGATGAAGCTTTCTTT. It specifies CAWSTGGAKGDEAFF.

This CDR3 reads CASRPPGPETQYF. The CDR3 region has the DNA TGTGCCAGCAGACCCCCTGGGCCAGAGACCCAGTACTTC. V is TRBV28 and J is TRBJ2-5; D not certain. The CDR3 contains 13 residues. Trimming left V 6 bases short and J 4 bases short, with 12 bases between. Germline V CDR1 and CDR2: MDHEN, SYDVKM.

This clone was found once. The chain employs TRBV29-1 and TRBJ2-5; 10 bases align to TRBD2. This CDR3 contains 14 residues. CDR1 SQVTM and CDR2 ANQGSEA come from the germline V gene. The ends lost 4 bases at V and 5 bases at J; junction bases unmatched: 7. The CDR3 sequence: CSVGSSGSWETQYF. CDR3 nucleotide sequence: TGCAGCGTTGGCTCTAGCGGGAGTTGGGAGACCCAGTACTTC.

This chain joins TRBV7-8 and TRBJ2-1, with D tentatively TRBD2 (5 bases). This CDR3 has 13 amino acids. Germline values: CDR1 SGHVS, CDR2 FQNEAQ. Between the trimmed V and J ends, which lost 3 bases and 10 bases, there was a span of 13 bases. CDR3 in DNA: TGTGCCAGCAGCTTCAACCTAGCCCGAGAGCAGTTCTTC. Protein sequence: CASSFNLAREQFF.

The chain couples TRBV2 to TRBJ1-1; TRBD1 aligns across 8 bases. Germline assignment: CDR1 SNHLY and CDR2 FYNNEI. The CDR3 covers 14 residues. J was trimmed by 5 bases and V by 4 bases; bases with no gene match: 6. For the CDR3, the DNA is TGTGCCAGCAGTGGAACAGGGGGAGGAACTGAAGCTTTCTTT. It translates to CASSGTGGGTEAFF.

For this clone: This sample includes further DNA sequences coding for the same CDR3. The chain uses TRBV10-3 and TRBJ1-2; D uncertain. The CDR3 covers 13 residues. CDR1 and CDR2 (germline): ENHRY, SYGVKD. V gave up 0 bases and J gave up 3 bases, with 5 bases separating them. The DNA for the CDR3 is TGTGCCATCAGTGAGTCGACTGACTATGGCTACACCTTC. This codes for CAISESTDYGYTF.

V and J are TRBV7-3 and TRBJ2-1; 9 nucleotides line up with TRBD2. Germline-derived CDR1 and CDR2 are SGHTA and FQGTGA. The V segment lost 1 base and the J segment 8 bases; nucleotides outside the gene matches: 6. The CDR3 covers 15 residues. The CDR3 DNA is TGTGCCAGCAGCTTAAAACTCGTAGCGGGAGATGAGCAGTTCTTC. Protein product: CASSLKLVAGDEQFF. Looking up the rest from reference TRBV7-3 and TRBJ2-1 gives the full variable domain: GAGVSQTPSNKVTEKGKYVELRCDPISGHTALYWYRQSLGQGPEFLIYFQGTGAADDSGLPNDRFFAVRPEGSVSTLKIQRTERGDSAVYLCASSLKLVAGDEQFFGPGTRLTVL.

This sequence joins TRBV7-2 and TRBJ2-1; the D gene is possibly TRBD2 (6 bases). The CDR3 has 15 residues. Germline loops: CDR1 SGHTA, CDR2 FQGNSA. V was cut by 5 bases and J by 2 bases, with 13 bases left in between. CDR3 loop: CASSPMRGTYNEQFF. In nucleotides, the CDR3 is TGTGCCAGCAGCCCCATGCGGGGAACCTACAATGAGCAGTTCTTC.